These 20 T cell receptor beta chains were sequenced from one sample in a study of T cells in Graves' hyperthyroidism and ophthalmopathy. Template material for amplifying TCR beta CDR3 regions consisted of RNA transcripts. The TCR CDR3 was amplified in a first-round RT-PCR using the HTBI primer set. From the multiplex PCR reads, TCRdb called clonotypes with MiXCR, one entry per CDR3 protein. This sample has around 800,000 distinct CDR3 sequences, with roughly 40% found just once. The specimen was blood. All receptors derive from a man between 18 and 29 years old with Graves' hyperthyroidism.

The table lists this clonotype with many counts. The chain links TRBV11-3 to TRBJ1-2; D call uncertain. Germline V gene lookup returns CDR1 SGHNT and CDR2 YENEEA. V gave up 4 bases and J gave up 6 bases, with 9 bases separating them. This CDR3 has 12 residues. For the CDR3, the DNA is TGTGCCAGCAGCTCAAGACCGAATGGCTACACCTTC. It yields the protein CASSSRPNGYTF.

This clonotype was picked up many times. The chain uses TRBV12-3 or TRBV12-4 and TRBJ1-6, with no clear D. V was cut by 5 bases and J by 7 bases, with 9 bases left in between. The CDR3 loop spans 13 amino acids. This chain's CDR3 is CASSEGANSPLHF. The CDR3 DNA reads as TGTGCCAGCAGTGAGGGAGCCAATTCACCCCTCCACTTT.

The chain uses TRBV2 and TRBJ2-7, with D possibly being TRBD1 (8 bases). Trimming stripped 6 bases from V and 1 base from J, with 16 bases between. The CDR3 extends over 15 amino acids. Germline CDR1 reads SNHLY; CDR2 reads FYNNEI. CDR3: CASRTDRGGSYEQYF. As DNA, the CDR3 is TGTGCCAGCAGGACAGACAGGGGAGGGTCCTACGAGCAGTACTTC. Using reference TRBV2 and TRBJ2-7 for the parts outside the CDR3, the full variable domain is EPEVTQTPSHQVTQMGQEVILRCVPISNHLYFYWYRQILGQKVEFLVSFYNNEISEKSEIFDDQFSVERPDGSNFTLKIRSTKLEDSAMYFCASRTDRGGSYEQYFGPGTRLTVT.

This clonotype has just a few counts. The chain couples TRBV11-3 to TRBJ2-2; D might be TRBD1 or TRBD2, each matching 5 bases. V was shortened by 4 bases and J by 7 bases, with 22 bases between the two germline ends. CDR3 length: 17 residues. Germline values: CDR1 SGHNT, CDR2 YENEEA. The CDR3 DNA follows: TGTGCCAGCAGCTCATGGTCCCAGGGAGTACGGGACGGGGAGCTGTTTTTT. Translation: CASSSWSQGVRDGELFF.

This clonotype was seen repeatedly, ten times or more. The chain has TRBV25-1 and TRBJ1-6; D is undetermined. The CDR3 runs to 14 residues. Trimming cost V 3 bases and J 8 bases, with 11 bases left between them. Germline V CDR1 and CDR2: MGHDK, SYGVNS. CDR3 bases: TGTGCCAGCAGTGAGCCGGCCTGGGATTCACCCCTCCACTTT. This gives the protein CASSEPAWDSPLHF.

This clonotype was seen more than once but under ten times. Written as DNA, the CDR3 is TGTGCCAGTAGTATAGCGCAGGGGCCCTCCTACGAGCAGTACTTC. This sequence encodes CASSIAQGPSYEQYF. The chain carries TRBV19 and TRBJ2-7, with D possibly TRBD1 on 6 matching bases. This CDR3 spans 15 amino acids. Trimming pared 1 base from V and 0 bases from J, leaving 10 bases between. Per germline, CDR1 LNHDA and CDR2 SQIVND (reference sequence).

This clonotype was picked up a small number of times. The chain recombines TRBV12-3 or TRBV12-4 with TRBJ2-2; D call uncertain. The CDR3 has 11 amino acids. Trimming took off 7 bases at V and 6 bases at J, with 6 bases between the two ends. CDR3 amino acids: CASKSPGELFF. The CDR3 DNA reads TGTGCCAGCAAAAGCCCCGGGGAGCTGTTTTTT.

V usage is TRBV5-1 and J usage is TRBJ1-3, with 7 bases aligning to TRBD1. Germline trimming cut 5 bases from V and 0 bases from J; bases unmatched to any gene: 5. The germline CDR1 and CDR2 sequences are SGHRS and YFSETQ. The CDR3 loop spans 15 amino acids. CDR3 residues: CASRPGQTSGNTIYF. The DNA of the CDR3 is TGCGCCAGCAGACCGGGACAGACCTCTGGAAACACCATATATTTT.

This clonotype occurred many times. CDR3 in DNA: TGCAGCGTTGGGGCTAATAGCAATCAGCCCCAGCATTTT. Its translation is CSVGANSNQPQHF. This rearrangement joins TRBV29-1 to TRBJ1-5; D is unresolved. The CDR3 covers 13 residues. CDR1 is SQVTM and CDR2 is ANQGSEA in the germline V gene. V lost 4 bases and J 0 bases, leaving 7 bases between the germline ends.

The rearrangement joins TRBV25-1 to TRBJ2-7, with TRBD1 matching over 7 bases. Unmatched junction bases numbered 13, after V lost 11 bases and J lost 6 bases. The CDR3 runs to 13 residues. CDR1 and CDR2 from the germline V gene are MGHDK and SYGVNS. CDR3 coding DNA: TGTGCCGCCCAGGGGGTGCAGGGAATCGAGCAGTACTTC. This encodes CAAQGVQGIEQYF.

This clonotype occurred once. V usage is TRBV7-9 and J usage is TRBJ1-4, with TRBD1 matching over 7 bases. Unmatched junction bases numbered 6, after V lost 3 bases and J lost 8 bases. The CDR3 has 14 amino acids. Germline loops: CDR1 SEHNR, CDR2 FQNEAQ (reference sequence). The chain's CDR3 is CASSFYRGEEKLFF. In DNA form, the CDR3 reads TGTGCCAGCAGCTTCTACAGGGGTGAGGAAAAACTGTTTTTT.

This clonotype was seen many times. This chain connects TRBV10-2 to TRBJ1-1; D remains ambiguous. The length of the CDR3 is 14 residues. V dropped 5 bases and J dropped 4 bases, with 14 bases sitting between them. Germline values: CDR1 WSHSY, CDR2 SAAADI. Here the CDR3 DNA reads TGCGCCAGCAGTTCCCGTGAGGGAGGCACTGAAGCTTTCTTT. It translates to CASSSREGGTEAFF.

This rearrangement joins TRBV25-1 to TRBJ2-7; 11 bases align to TRBD1. The CDR3 runs to 14 residues. Per the germline V gene, CDR1 is MGHDK and CDR2 is SYGVNS. Unmatched junction bases numbered 6, after V lost 6 bases and J lost 5 bases. CDR3 in amino acids: CASRRTGGMNEQYF. Written as DNA, the CDR3 is TGTGCCAGCAGACGGACAGGGGGCATGAACGAGCAGTACTTC.

This clonotype was recorded once. The CDR3 DNA follows: TGTGCCAGCAAACAGGGGAGCACCGGGGAGCTGTTTTTT. It yields the protein CASKQGSTGELFF. The J gene is TRBJ2-2, the V gene TRBV28; the match to TRBD1 covers 7 bases. The CDR3 length is 13 residues. The germline gives CDR1 MDHEN, CDR2 SYDVKM. The junction had 3 bases not matched to a gene; V was cut back by 7 bases and J by 4 bases.

As regards this clonotype: The germline gene is not matched at one end of the junction; a read error may be the cause. V is TRBV9 and J is TRBJ2-5; D possibly matches TRBD1 or TRBD2 (6 bases each). From germline, CDR1 is SGDLS and CDR2 YYNGEE. This CDR3 spans 17 amino acids. CDR3 loop: CASSYPQGRGHQGTQYF. In nucleotides, the CDR3 is TGTGCCAGCAGTTACCCACAGGGTCGGGGGCACCAAGGGACCCAGTACTTC.

The chain has TRBV4-3 and TRBJ1-1; D is uncertain. There are 14 residues in the CDR3. The V gene's germline CDR1 is LGHNA and CDR2 YSLEER. Trimming removed 0 bases from V and 5 bases from J, with 10 bases in between. The chain's CDR3 is CASSQDWRETEAFF. In DNA, the CDR3 is TGCGCCAGCAGCCAAGATTGGAGGGAAACTGAAGCTTTCTTT.

The count of this clonotype is one. Given a much more abundant clone one base away, this may be a read error. A read error is likely, as this CDR3 ends without the conserved phenylalanine or tryptophan. This chain joins TRBV20-1 and TRBJ1-5, with TRBD1 identical over 8 bases. The CDR3 loop spans 15 amino acids. CDR1 DFQATT and CDR2 SNEGSKA come from the germline V gene (reference sequence). Trimming took 0 bases from V and 7 from J; bases not matched to a gene: 8. The CDR3 loop is CSARDLDRASQPQHL. For the CDR3, the DNA is TGCAGTGCTAGAGATCTGGACAGGGCTTCACAGCCCCAGCATCTT.

This clonotype was detected ten times or more. The V gene is TRBV29-1, the J gene TRBJ2-5, with D perhaps being TRBD1 or TRBD2 (5 bases each). V was trimmed by 7 bases and J by 7 bases, leaving 16 bases between them. The CDR3 contains 12 residues. CDR1 is SQVTM and CDR2 is ANQGSEA in the germline V gene. CDR3 nucleotide sequence: TGCAGCGATAGGGACGCCAAGGGGACCCAGTACTTC. This gives the protein CSDRDAKGTQYF.

This clonotype was detected a few times. This chain uses TRBV5-1 with TRBJ1-1; perhaps TRBD1 as D (5 bases). Germline V gene lookup returns CDR1 SGHRS and CDR2 YFSETQ. V lost 0 bases to trimming and J lost 3 bases, with 12 bases between them. The CDR3 loop spans 15 amino acids. Here the CDR3 reads CASSLGGSMDTEAFF. The CDR3 nucleotides read TGCGCCAGCAGCTTGGGGGGGTCGATGGACACTGAAGCTTTCTTT.

Many counts were recorded for this clonotype. V usage is TRBV29-1 and J usage is TRBJ1-2, with a weak D call TRBD1 (5 bases). Germline values: CDR1 SQVTM, CDR2 ANQGSEA. The CDR3 covers 12 residues. Trimming removed 2 bases from V and 4 bases from J, with 8 bases in between. CDR3: CSVERGSYGYTF. DNA for the CDR3: TGCAGCGTTGAAAGGGGAAGCTATGGCTACACCTTC.